Each of the 21 T cell receptor beta chains below was sequenced from the same sample in a study of blood T cell repertoires in COVID-19. Repertoires were generated with immunoSEQ multiplex PCR, while TCRdb's copy carries only in-frame clones and drops some. In the table there are 380,000 or so clones, around 87% of which are singletons. Sequencing input: PBMCs or T cells enriched from blood (not recorded which). Every receptor here comes from a man aged 30 to 45 who had recovered from COVID-19.

The CDR3 DNA reads as TGTGCCAGCAGCTTAAACGGGGGGGCCGAGGATACGCAGTATTTT. The encoded protein is CASSLNGGAEDTQYF. The J gene is TRBJ2-3, the V gene TRBV7-6; TRBD2 matches at 8 bases. The CDR3 spans 15 residues. The ends lost 2 bases at V and 6 bases at J; junction bases unmatched: 7. Germline V gene sequence: CDR1 SGHVS, CDR2 FNYEAQ.

CDR3 sequence reads: CASSSGTEVINYGYTF. CDR3 nucleotides: TGTGCCAGTAGTTCAGGGACAGAAGTTATTAACTATGGCTACACCTTC. The rearrangement joins TRBV19 to TRBJ1-2, with 7 bases identical to TRBD1. Germline CDR1 is LNHDA and CDR2 is SQIVND (reference sequence). This CDR3 is built from 16 residues. J gave up 1 base and V 5 bases, and 10 bases lay outside the gene matches.

The V call is TRBV19, the J call TRBJ2-3; the D gene is possibly TRBD1 (6 bases). Trimming took off 5 bases at V and 1 base at J, with 13 bases between the two ends. Germline CDR1 reads LNHDA; CDR2 reads SQIVND (reference sequence). The CDR3 consists of 15 residues. The CDR3 nucleotides are TGTGCCAGTAGTTCCGATGGGGGCGGCACAGATACGCAGTATTTT. It codes for CASSSDGGGTDTQYF.

The rearrangement joins TRBV12-3 or TRBV12-4 to TRBJ2-1; D is unclear. The CDR3 is made up of 12 amino acids. V was trimmed by 3 bases and J by 9 bases, leaving 9 bases between them. The CDR3 reads CASSLGGGEQFF. The CDR3 DNA is TGTGCCAGCAGTTTGGGTGGCGGTGAGCAGTTCTTC.

This clone was observed a single time. This chain joins TRBV2 and TRBJ1-5, with D possibly TRBD1 on 6 matching bases. Per the germline V gene, CDR1 is SNHLY and CDR2 is FYNNEI. V lost 7 bases to trimming and J lost 6 bases, with 16 bases between them. This CDR3 is built from 14 residues. The CDR3: CASNIGGAIQPQHF. The CDR3 nucleotides are TGTGCCAGCAATATAGGGGGGGCTATTCAGCCCCAGCATTTT.

The chain is built from TRBV29-1 and TRBJ1-2; D is perhaps TRBD1 (5 bases). The CDR3 sequence is 10 residues long. Germline CDR1 SQVTM, CDR2 ANQGSEA. The V and J ends lost 8 bases and 4 bases respectively, with 8 bases between them. Here the CDR3 DNA reads TGCAGCTCCGACAGCTATGGCTACACCTTC. It yields the protein CSSDSYGYTF.

The rearrangement links TRBV5-6 to TRBJ1-2, with TRBD1 matching 10 bases. CDR1 SGHDT and CDR2 YYEEEE come from the germline V gene. The CDR3 is 15 amino acids. Trimming took 3 bases from V and 2 from J; bases not matched to a gene: 4. CDR3 amino acids: CASSSGQGMNYGYTF. The CDR3 nucleotides are TGTGCCAGCAGCTCGGGACAGGGGATGAACTATGGCTACACCTTC.

The rearrangement links TRBV12-3 or TRBV12-4 to TRBJ2-7; D call uncertain. Trimming stripped 3 bases from V and 5 bases from J, with 8 bases between. The length of the CDR3 is 12 residues. The CDR3 protein is CASSFSSHEQYF. CDR3 in DNA: TGTGCCAGCAGTTTCAGTAGCCACGAGCAGTACTTC.

The rearrangement joins TRBV30 to TRBJ1-1; D ambiguous. V lost 4 bases, J lost 2 bases, and 11 bases lay in between. The CDR3 consists of 13 residues. Germline values: CDR1 GTSNPN, CDR2 SVGIG (reference sequence). The CDR3 DNA reads as TGTGCCTGGATGAGGGCGGGAAACACTGAAGCTTTCTTT. Residues: CAWMRAGNTEAFF. The complete variable domain, with remaining parts taken from reference TRBV30 and TRBJ1-1, reads SQTIHQWPATLVQPVGSPLSLECTVEGTSNPNLYWYRQAAGRGLQLLFYSVGIGQISSEVPQNLSASRPQDRQFILSSKKLLLSDSGFYLCAWMRAGNTEAFFGQGTRLTVV.

The chain employs TRBV6-5 and TRBJ2-5; 9 bases line up with TRBD2. Germline CDR1 and CDR2: MNHEY and SVGAGI. The CDR3 extends over 15 amino acids. V was pared by 6 bases and J by 5 bases, with 10 bases of the junction left unmatched. The CDR3: CASRLAGALGETQYF. The CDR3 DNA reads TGTGCCAGCAGATTAGCGGGGGCCCTTGGGGAGACCCAGTACTTC.

The chain recombines TRBV6-1 with TRBJ1-4, with D perhaps matching TRBD1 (5 bases). Germline V gene data show CDR1 as MNHNS and CDR2 as SASEGT. CDR3 size: 15 residues. With 2 bases removed from V and 3 bases from J, the gap between germline ends came to 10 bases. As DNA, the CDR3 is TGTGCCAGCAGTGAACATGCAGGGTCTAATGAAAAACTGTTTTTT. It yields the protein CASSEHAGSNEKLFF.

Of note for this clone: The sample contains more than one DNA sequence encoding this CDR3. The chain combines TRBV9 with TRBJ1-5, with D maybe TRBD1 (6 bases). CDR1 and CDR2 from the germline V gene are SGDLS and YYNGEE. CDR3 size: 13 residues. With 0 bases removed from V and 6 bases from J, the gap between germline ends came to 7 bases. DNA of the CDR3: TGTGCCAGCAGCGTAGCACAGGGTCAGCCCCAGCATTTT. Its translation: CASSVAQGQPQHF.

The chain carries TRBV2 and TRBJ1-4; D not certain. Trimming left V 6 bases short and J 7 bases short, with 15 bases between. Looked up from germline, CDR1 is SNHLY and CDR2 is FYNNEI. This CDR3 is 14 amino acids long. This chain's CDR3 is CASRVNVRGEKLFF. In nucleotides, the CDR3 is TGTGCCAGCAGAGTGAACGTCCGGGGTGAAAAACTGTTTTTT.

This chain joins TRBV27 and TRBJ1-2; 7 nucleotides match TRBD1. With 11 bases clipped from V and 0 bases from J, the junction kept 15 bases outside the gene matches. The length of the CDR3 is 16 residues. Germline CDR1 and CDR2: MNHEY and SMNVEV (reference sequence). The CDR3 bases are TGTGCCTCACTGCCCCGACAGGGTCTATCTAACTATGGCTACACCTTC. Protein product: CASLPRQGLSNYGYTF.

In nucleotides, the CDR3 is TGTGCCAGCAGTTTTGGGGGCTCCAACTATGGCTACACCTTC. Its translation: CASSFGGSNYGYTF. The V call is TRBV28, the J call TRBJ1-2; tentatively, D is TRBD1 (6 bases). The CDR3 runs 14 residues. V gave up 3 bases and J gave up 2 bases, with 10 bases separating them. Germline V gives CDR1 MDHEN, CDR2 SYDVKM.

V and J are TRBV10-2 and TRBJ2-1, with 7 bases that match TRBD2. Per the germline V gene, CDR1 is WSHSY and CDR2 is SAAADI. The length of the CDR3 is 12 residues. V shed 8 bases and J 4 bases; nucleotides not matched to a gene: 2. The CDR3 DNA sequence: TGCGCCAGCCAGCGGGATTACAATGAGCAGTTCTTC. Translation: CASQRDYNEQFF.

This rearrangement joins TRBV18 to TRBJ2-1; 9 nucleotides line up with TRBD1. This CDR3 has 13 residues. V trimming: 6 bases; J trimming: 9 bases; junction bases outside the gene matches: 6. The germline V gene has CDR1 KGHSH and CDR2 LQKENI. The CDR3 here is CASSPGTGTEQFF. CDR3 nucleotide sequence: TGTGCCAGCTCCCCCGGGACAGGGACTGAGCAGTTCTTC. The variable domain in full, completed from reference TRBV18 and TRBJ2-1, reads NAGVMQNPRHLVRRRGQEARLRCSPMKGHSHVYWYRQLPEEGLKFMVYLQKENIIDESGMPKERFSAEFPKEGPSILRIQQVVRGDSAAYFCASSPGTGTEQFFGPGTRLTVL.

The J gene is TRBJ1-6, the V gene TRBV19; D is unclear. In germline, CDR1 is LNHDA, CDR2 SQIVND (reference sequence). V was cut by 3 bases and J by 10 bases, with 10 bases left in between. This CDR3 has 13 amino acids. The chain's CDR3 is CASSIDWASPLHF. DNA of the CDR3: TGTGCCAGTAGTATCGATTGGGCCTCACCCCTCCACTTT. The whole variable domain, remainder taken from reference TRBV19 and TRBJ1-6, is DGGITQSPKYLFRKEGQNVTLSCEQNLNHDAMYWYRQDPGQGLRLIYYSQIVNDFQKGDIAEGYSVSREKKESFPLTVTSAQKNPTAFYLCASSIDWASPLHFGNGTRLTVT.

The chain carries TRBV6-5 and TRBJ1-6; D is undetermined. This CDR3 contains 13 residues. V lost 8 bases to trimming and J lost 10 bases, with 15 bases between them. Germline loops: CDR1 MNHEY, CDR2 SVGAGI. CDR3 sequence reads: CASLGPGGSPLHF. The CDR3 region has the DNA TGTGCCAGCCTAGGGCCAGGCGGGTCACCCCTCCACTTT.

This clone was seen only once. The rearrangement links TRBV11-3 to TRBJ2-1, with TRBD2 matching over 10 bases. This CDR3 comprises 16 residues. Germline V gene sequence: CDR1 SGHNT, CDR2 YENEEA. V dropped 1 base and J dropped 8; count of bases not matched to a gene: 8. In nucleotides, the CDR3 is TGTGCCAGCAGCTTAGGACTAGCGGGTTATAGGGATGAGCAGTTCTTC. Encoded protein: CASSLGLAGYRDEQFF.

The chain employs TRBV19 and TRBJ1-3; D is perhaps TRBD1 (6 bases). The CDR3 has 12 residues. Looked up from germline, CDR1 is LNHDA and CDR2 is SQIVND (reference sequence). V was clipped by 5 bases and J by 10 bases, with 12 bases between them. The DNA for the CDR3 is TGTGCCAGTAGTGAACAGGGTTCTACCATATATTTT. It translates to CASSEQGSTIYF. The full variable domain, completed using reference TRBV19 and TRBJ1-3, is DGGITQSPKYLFRKEGQNVTLSCEQNLNHDAMYWYRQDPGQGLRLIYYSQIVNDFQKGDIAEGYSVSREKKESFPLTVTSAQKNPTAFYLCASSEQGSTIYFGEGSWLTVV.